This T cell receptor beta chain was sequenced for a study of cytomegalovirus exposure and HLA in healthy donors. Study-level findings and limits: Researchers counted 180 or so TCR beta chains as cytomegalovirus-associated.

Germline loops: CDR1 MNHNS, CDR2 SASEGT. This CDR3 comprises 14 residues. The germline V and J ends were trimmed by 3 bases and 2 bases, with 11 bases remaining between them. Here immunoSEQ multiplex PCR was the method, and the copy in TCRdb shows in-frame clones only, minus some. The data show roughly 300,000 clones, around 90% seen once. As for this clone: The target antigen is unknown.

Specimen: PBMCs. The chain employs TRBV6-1 and TRBJ2-7; D is uncertain. This TCR derives from a woman in her twenties or thirties in good health and CMV-seropositive. This CDR3 reads CASSESRRAYEQYF. The CDR3 region has the DNA TGTGCCAGCAGTGAGAGTCGAAGAGCCTACGAGCAGTACTTC.